What follows describes a single T cell receptor (beta chain). Its antigen is unidentified. Genomic DNA served as template for TCR beta VDJ and CDR3 profiling. TCRdb analysed the reads with MiXCR anew, one entry per CDR3 protein. The sample records roughly 80,000 distinct CDR3 sequences, roughly two thirds being singletons. The data were obtained in a study of CD8+CD57+ T cells in acquired aplastic anemia. The overall study: Sorting CD4+ and CD8+ cells gave DNA averaging around 3 ug. Findings and caveats of the study: Sharing between patients and controls was observed for over 25 CD8+ CDR3 sequences. Patients versus controls showed no significant CD8+ Simpson's diversity difference.

Sequencing involved patients with CD8+CD57+ cell expansion previously shown by flow cytometry. The cohort consisted entirely of patients having severe acquired aplastic anemia. The V end was cut by 1 base, the J end by 10 bases, with 20 bases between. CDR1 and CDR2 from the germline V gene are SGHTA and FQGNSA. The CDR3 sequence is 16 residues long. Specimen: sorted CD4+, CD8+, or CD8+CD57+ T cells (not recorded which) from PBMCs. This clonotype was sampled from a human donor with aplastic anemia. V is TRBV7-2 and J is TRBJ2-1, with D perhaps matching TRBD2 (6 bases). The CDR3 reads CASSLDAMRGAVEQFF. The CDR3 DNA follows: TGTGCCAGCAGCTTAGACGCTATGCGGGGCGCCGTCGAGCAGTTCTTC.